This is a list of T cell receptor beta chains from one sample in a study of human T cells and chemical hapten exposure. TCRdb reanalysed the RACE reads using MiXCR and keeps one entry per CDR3 protein. The table has about 54,000 distinct CDR3 sequences, 8.5% to 10% seen once. The sample was whole blood, taken in connection with sensitization to the hapten diphenylcyclopropenone (DPC). The receptors were sampled from a woman aged 50 to 60 with alopecia areata. Some clones in this sample may be carry-over from other donors' samples. Each CDR3 is given without its conserved first and last residue. A D gene is named only where the DNA matches it firmly. Clone size appears in some rows only: once, few, many, or a class for an expanded clone.

length: 12
V: TRBV11-2
size: many
D: -
CDR3: ASSLGTVREKQY

length: 13
V: TRBV11-2
size: few
D: -
CDR3: ASSPSRNPADTQY

length: 13
V: TRBV18
size: -
D: -
CDR3: ASSPRTETNTEAF

length: 14
V: TRBV6-2/TRBV6-3
size: many
D: -
CDR3: ASSYSRRGADYGYT

length: 13
V: TRBV4-3
size: many
D: TRBD1
CDR3: ASSRWTGVPRGYT

length: 12
V: TRBV7-2
size: few
D: -
CDR3: ASSLGQGSHTIY

length: 13
V: TRBV12-3/TRBV12-4
size: -
D: -
CDR3: ASSLRGFLGYEQY

length: 13
V: TRBV5-4
size: few
D: TRBD1
CDR3: ASSSGQAGHYGYT

length: 13
V: TRBV4-2
size: -
D: -
CDR3: ASSQEETGSSPLH

length: 14
V: TRBV11-2
size: -
D: -
CDR3: ASSLDVRDTTYGYT

length: 10
V: TRBV28
size: few
D: -
CDR3: ASSLLPYEQY

length: 13
V: TRBV2
size: once
D: -
CDR3: ASSELAAGANVLT

length: 11
V: TRBV2
size: many
D: -
CDR3: ASGSEVTGELF

length: 9
V: TRBV28
size: -
D: -
CDR3: ATLLARELF

length: 15
V: TRBV6-5
size: few
D: TRBD1
CDR3: ASSYIKTGAGANVLT

length: 14
V: TRBV4-1
size: few
D: TRBD1
CDR3: ASSQDRTGNNQPQH

length: 12
V: TRBV7-9
size: -
D: -
CDR3: ASTVGLTTDTQY

length: 12
V: TRBV9
size: many
D: -
CDR3: ASSSEGGVTEAF

length: 13
V: TRBV9
size: -
D: -
CDR3: ASSVAGSPGGEQY

length: 14
V: TRBV4-3
size: few
D: TRBD2
CDR3: ASSPYSGSSTDTQY

length: 13
V: TRBV18
size: -
D: -
CDR3: ASSPAVSRTDTQY

length: 12
V: TRBV2
size: few
D: TRBD1
CDR3: ASTGGLSNTEAF

length: 12
V: TRBV5-1
size: few
D: TRBD1
CDR3: ASSFGTGVGEQY

length: 12
V: TRBV4-2
size: -
D: -
CDR3: ASSQGWVNQPQH

length: 15
V: TRBV19
size: few
D: -
CDR3: ASSIIGNLVLGQPQH

length: 12
V: TRBV12-3/TRBV12-4
size: -
D: TRBD2
CDR3: ASTIAGTKNIQY

length: 12
V: TRBV7-6
size: few
D: -
CDR3: ASSLGTLNTEAF

length: 12
V: TRBV4-1
size: -
D: -
CDR3: ASSQLGGTDAQY

length: 13
V: TRBV4-1
size: -
D: -
CDR3: ASSPYRDGGDTQY

length: 11
V: TRBV7-9
size: many
D: -
CDR3: ASSSEKNTEAF

length: 13
V: TRBV6-1
size: few
D: -
CDR3: ASSEGRGLSYGYT

length: 15
V: TRBV2
size: few
D: TRBD2
CDR3: ASSGGEGLAGHNEQF